In this sample, the clone carrying this TCR beta chain turned up many times. Antigen: not known. This CDR3 region has 13 residues. V was shortened by 10 bases and J by 8 bases, with 20 bases between the two germline ends. Germline V gene lookup returns CDR1 PRHDT and CDR2 FYEKMQ (reference sequence). The source of the sample is a study of identical twins. Findings of the study overall: Partial confounding of zero-insertion analyses by invariant MAIT and iNKT cells was possible.

MiXCR was run by TCRdb on the 5' RACE reads, yielding one entry per CDR3 protein. The table includes about 690,000 distinct CDR3 sequences, 21% detected once. These data are also associated with another study on T cells expressing NK-cell markers. This second study says: Seven donors tested HCMV-seropositive and one tested seronegative among the eight sequenced. Dominance of the CD3+CD56-NKG2C+ fraction by these clonotypes also held in several donors.

Sequencing used PBMCs. The V gene is TRBV13, the J gene TRBJ1-1; a possible D gene is TRBD1 (6 bases). This TCR derives from a woman between 18 and 29 years old in good health. In nucleotides, the CDR3 is TGTGCCACCCATCAACAGGGCCCGGGGGAAGCTTTCTTT. Its protein is CATHQQGPGEAFF.